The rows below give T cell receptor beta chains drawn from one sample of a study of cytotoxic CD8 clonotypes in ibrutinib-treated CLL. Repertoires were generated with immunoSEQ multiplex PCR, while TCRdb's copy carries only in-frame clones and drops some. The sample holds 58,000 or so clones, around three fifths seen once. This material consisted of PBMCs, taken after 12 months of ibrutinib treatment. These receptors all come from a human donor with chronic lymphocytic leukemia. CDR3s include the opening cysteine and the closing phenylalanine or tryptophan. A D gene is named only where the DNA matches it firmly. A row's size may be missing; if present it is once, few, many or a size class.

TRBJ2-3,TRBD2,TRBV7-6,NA,TGTGCCAGCAGCTACGCGCCTCTAGCGGGCACAGATACGCAGTATTTT,CASSYAPLAGTDTQYF
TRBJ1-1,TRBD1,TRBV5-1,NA,TGCGCCAGCGGCAACGACAGGGAAGGGATGAACACTGAAGCTTTCTTT,CASGNDREGMNTEAFF
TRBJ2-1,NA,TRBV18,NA,TGTGCCAGCTCACCACCGGGACTCTACAATGAGCAGTTCTTC,CASSPPGLYNEQFF
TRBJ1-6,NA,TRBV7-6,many,TGTGCCAGCAGCTTAGGATCGGAGGAGAGCTCCTATAATTCACCCCTCCACTTT,CASSLGSEESSYNSPLHF
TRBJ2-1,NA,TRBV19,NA,TGTGCCAGTAGTATAGGGGGGGCCCTCTACAATGAGCAGTTCTTC,CASSIGGALYNEQFF
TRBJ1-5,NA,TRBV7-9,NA,TGTGCCAGCAGCTTGGGGGAATTTAGCAATCAGCCCCAGCATTTT,CASSLGEFSNQPQHF
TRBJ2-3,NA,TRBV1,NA,TGCACCAGCAAGCTAGCGTCAGATACGCAGTATTTT,CTSKLASDTQYF
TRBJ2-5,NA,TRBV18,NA,TGTGCCAGCTCACCAAGACAGGGAGGGATCGAGACCCAGTACTTC,CASSPRQGGIETQYF
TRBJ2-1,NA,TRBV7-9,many,TGTGCCAGCAGCTTAGTACGCGATTACAATGAGCAGTTCTTC,CASSLVRDYNEQFF
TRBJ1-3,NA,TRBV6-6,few,TGTGCCAGCAGTTCCCTTTCTGGAAACACCATATATTTT,CASSSLSGNTIYF
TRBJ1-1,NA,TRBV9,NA,TGTGCCAGCAGCGTTCGATTGGCAGGAGAAGCTTTCTTT,CASSVRLAGEAFF
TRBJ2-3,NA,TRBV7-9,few,TGTGCCAGCAGCTTACGGCTAGCGAGCACAGATACGCAGTATTTT,CASSLRLASTDTQYF
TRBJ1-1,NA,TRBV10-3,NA,TGTGCCATCAGTGAGTCTATCACTGAAGCTTTCTTT,CAISESITEAFF
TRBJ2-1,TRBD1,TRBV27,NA,TGTGCCAGCAGAAGATCCGGGACAGGGATCTACAATGAGCAGTTCTTC,CASRRSGTGIYNEQFF
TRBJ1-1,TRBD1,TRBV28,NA,TGTGCCAGCAAAGTACAGGGGCCAGCTTTCTTT,CASKVQGPAFF
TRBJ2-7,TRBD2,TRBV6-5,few,TGTGCCAGCAGTGCACTCAGGGACTACTCCTACGAGCAGTACTTC,CASSALRDYSYEQYF
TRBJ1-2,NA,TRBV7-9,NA,TGTGCCAGCAGCTTAGAAGTATATGGCTACACCTTC,CASSLEVYGYTF
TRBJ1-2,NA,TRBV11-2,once,TGTGCCAGCAGCCCCACTCCAAGGAACTATGGCTACACCTTC,CASSPTPRNYGYTF
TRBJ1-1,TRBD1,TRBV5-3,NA,TGTGCCGGACAAGGGGGCGGAACTGAAGCTTTCTTT,CAGQGGGTEAFF
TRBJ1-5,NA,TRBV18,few,TGTGCCAGCTCACCACCGTCCCTGGCAGAAAATCAGCCCCAGCATTTT,CASSPPSLAENQPQHF
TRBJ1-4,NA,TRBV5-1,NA,TGCGCCAGCAGCTCGGACGGAAGCCATGAAAAACTGTTTTTT,CASSSDGSHEKLFF
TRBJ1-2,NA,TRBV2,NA,TGTGCCAGCAGTTACGGGACTTTTAAGGCTGGCGGCTACACCTTC,CASSYGTFKAGGYTF
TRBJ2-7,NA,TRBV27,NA,TGTGCCAGCAGGCTACTCGGGACGGGTAACGAGCAGTACTTC,CASRLLGTGNEQYF
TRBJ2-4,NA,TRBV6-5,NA,TGTGCCAGCAGTTACTCTGGGTTAGGTGACATTCAGTACTTC,CASSYSGLGDIQYF
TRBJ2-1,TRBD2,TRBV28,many,TGTGCCAGCAGTTTACGTAGCGGGGTCCTGGGGAATGAGCAGTTCTTC,CASSLRSGVLGNEQFF
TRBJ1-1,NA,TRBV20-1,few,TGCAGTGCCCGGAAGGACACTGAAGCTTTCTTT,CSARKDTEAFF
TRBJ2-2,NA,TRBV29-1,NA,TGCAGCGTATATACCGGGACGCCGAACACCGGGGAGCTGTTTTTT,CSVYTGTPNTGELFF
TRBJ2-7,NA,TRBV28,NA,TGTGCCAGCAGGAGTCATGAGCAGTACTTC,CASRSHEQYF
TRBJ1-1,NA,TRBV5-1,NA,TGCGCCAGCAGCTGGCGGGGTCACACTGAAGCTTTCTTT,CASSWRGHTEAFF
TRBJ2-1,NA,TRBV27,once,TGTGCCAGCAGTTTAGGCAGGGATTTTAATGAGCAGTTCTTC,CASSLGRDFNEQFF
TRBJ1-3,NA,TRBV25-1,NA,TGTGCCAGCAGTGAGGAGCGTTCCGGAAACACCATATATTTT,CASSEERSGNTIYF
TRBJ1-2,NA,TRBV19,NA,TGTGCCAGTATGATGGAGAACTATGGCTACACCTTC,CASMMENYGYTF
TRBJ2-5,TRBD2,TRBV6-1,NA,TGTGCCAGCAGTGGGGGACTAGAAGAGACCCAGTACTTC,CASSGGLEETQYF
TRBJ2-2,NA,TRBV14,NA,TGTGCCAGCAGCCAAGCGAGCGGCTACACCGGGGAGCTGTTTTTT,CASSQASGYTGELFF
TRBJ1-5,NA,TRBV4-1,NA,TGCGCCAGCAGCCAAGTCGGGAATCAGCCCCAGCATTTT,CASSQVGNQPQHF
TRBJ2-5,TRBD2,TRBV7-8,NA,TGTGCCAGCAGCACGGGACTAGCGGGGGTGGGAGAGACCCAGTACTTC,CASSTGLAGVGETQYF
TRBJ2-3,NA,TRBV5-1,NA,TGCGCCAGCAATGAGAGGGTCACAGATACGCAGTATTTT,CASNERVTDTQYF
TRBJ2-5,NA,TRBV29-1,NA,TGCAGCGTTACGCCTTACCAAGAGACCCAGTACTTC,CSVTPYQETQYF
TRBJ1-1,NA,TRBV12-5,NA,TGTGCTAGTGCAAAGGGGATGAACACTGAAGCTTTCTTT,CASAKGMNTEAFF
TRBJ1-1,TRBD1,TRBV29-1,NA,TGCAGCGTTTATACAGGGGGGCAGAACACTGAAGCTTTCTTT,CSVYTGGQNTEAFF
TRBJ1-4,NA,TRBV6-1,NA,TGTGCCAGCAGTGAAATGGGGGGGCGATATGAAAAACTGTTTTTT,CASSEMGGRYEKLFF
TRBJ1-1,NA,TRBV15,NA,TGTGCCACCAGCAGAGAAGGGCGGGGGGACACTGAAGCTTTCTTT,CATSREGRGDTEAFF
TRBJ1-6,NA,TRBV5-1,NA,TGCGCCAGCAGCTTGCAGCCGTCATTCTCCTATAATTCACCCCTCCACTTT,CASSLQPSFSYNSPLHF
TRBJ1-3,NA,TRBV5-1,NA,TGCGCCAGCAGCTTGGACCCTGGAAACACCATATATTTT,CASSLDPGNTIYF
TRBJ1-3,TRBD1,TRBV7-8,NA,TGTGCCAGCAGCTTTCCAGGGGGCGGAAACACCATATATTTT,CASSFPGGGNTIYF
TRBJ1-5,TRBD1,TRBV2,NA,TGTGCCAGCTTTGCCGGGACAGGGGGCTTTCAGCCCCAGCATTTT,CASFAGTGGFQPQHF
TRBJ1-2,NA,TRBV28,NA,TGTGCCAGCAGTTTTGCGGGCGTCGGCTACACCTTC,CASSFAGVGYTF
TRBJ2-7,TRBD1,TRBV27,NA,TGTGCCAGCAAGCGACAGGGACCCTACGAGCAGTACTTC,CASKRQGPYEQYF
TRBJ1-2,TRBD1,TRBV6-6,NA,TGTGCCAGCAGTAACCGACAGGGTGGCAGCTACACCTTC,CASSNRQGGSYTF
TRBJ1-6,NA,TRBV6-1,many,TGTGCCAGCAGTGTAGAGGCGATGTATTCACCCCTCCACTTT,CASSVEAMYSPLHF
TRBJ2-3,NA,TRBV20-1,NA,TGCAGTGGGCAGAACACAGATACGCAGTATTTT,CSGQNTDTQYF
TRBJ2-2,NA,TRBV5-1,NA,TGCGCCAGCAGAGTGGGGGGGCCGAACACCGGGGAGCTGTTTTTT,CASRVGGPNTGELFF